The entry below describes one T cell receptor (beta chain). This record belongs to a study of blood T cell repertoires in COVID-19. In the study overall: Samples taken during acute and convalescent COVID-19 were collected in the United States, Italy and Spain. T cells, B-cell-depleted T cells, or PBMCs provided the cDNA or gDNA that served as material.

The germline gives CDR1 SSHAT, CDR2 FNYEAQ (reference sequence). The V gene end was trimmed by 5 bases and the J gene end by 7 bases; junction bases not matched to a gene: 4. This CDR3 comprises 13 residues. Per the original methods: By means of reference gene primer amplification, nucleated cell counts were estimated. TCRdb's table, derived via immunoSEQ multiplex PCR, lists solely in-frame clones and lacks some. The DNA gave D and trimming, while V, J and clone size come from that table. The sample consists of about 190,000 clones, 70% to 80% of them appearing once. This chain joins TRBV7-7 and TRBJ2-1; the match to TRBD1 covers 8 bases. Sequenced input: peripheral blood. The receptor's source is a man in his fifties or sixties who had recovered from COVID-19. For the CDR3, the DNA is TGTGCCAGCAGCGAGGACAGGGCTAATGAGCAGTTCTTC. This codes for CASSEDRANEQFF.